A selection of T cell receptor beta chains follows, all from one sample in a study of blood T cell repertoires in COVID-19. Some clones are missing from TCRdb's copy, which holds only in-frame ones; the method was immunoSEQ multiplex PCR. The sample has hundreds of thousands of clones, just over 85% seen once. Sample: PBMCs or T cells enriched from blood (not recorded which). All receptors come from a man aged 30-40 years who had recovered from COVID-19. Both conserved end residues are part of each CDR3. D genes are given only for firm matches. Size is omitted from some rows. Given values are once, few, many or a class for expanded clones.

v_call	cdr3_length	j_call	clone_size	d_call	cdr3_nt	cdr3_aa
TRBV9	15	TRBJ2-1	NA	TRBD2	TGTGCCAGCAGCGTAGAGCTAGCGGGACCCAATGAGCAGTTCTTC	CASSVELAGPNEQFF
TRBV7-9	13	TRBJ1-2	NA	TRBD1	TGTGCCAGCAGCTCCTCGGACAGGGCTGGCTACACCTTC	CASSSSDRAGYTF
TRBV18	14	TRBJ2-7	NA	TRBD2	TGTGCCAGCTCACCACCGGGGGGGACCTACGAGCAGTACTTC	CASSPPGGTYEQYF
TRBV19	17	TRBJ2-5	few	NA	TGTGCCAGTAGTAAGGGACTCCCTGGTGGGTACCAAGAGACCCAGTACTTC	CASSKGLPGGYQETQYF
TRBV5-4	18	TRBJ2-2	NA	TRBD1	TGTGCCAGCAGCTTGATTGCTCGGACAGGGCGGGGCACCGGGGAGCTGTTTTTT	CASSLIARTGRGTGELFF
TRBV6-5	14	TRBJ1-5	NA	NA	TGTGCCAGCAGTTACGGCCTTCACGGGGAGCCCCAGCATTTT	CASSYGLHGEPQHF
TRBV24-1	13	TRBJ2-6	few	NA	TGTGCCACCAGTGGGGGCTCGGCCAACGTCCTGACTTTC	CATSGGSANVLTF
TRBV20-1	16	TRBJ2-7	NA	NA	TGCAGTGCTAGTAGCGCCTACCAGTCTTACTCCTACGAGCAGTACTTC	CSASSAYQSYSYEQYF
TRBV4-1	14	TRBJ1-3	NA	NA	TGCGCCAGCAGCCAATTCAGGGCTGGAAACACCATATATTTT	CASSQFRAGNTIYF
TRBV3-1/TRBV3-2	14	TRBJ2-7	NA	NA	TGTGCCAGCAGCCAAGGATACAGCTCCTACGAGCAGTACTTC	CASSQGYSSYEQYF